Sequencing of this T cell receptor (beta chain) was carried out in a study of T cell repertoires in cytomegalovirus infection. TCRdb re-analysed the reads in MiXCR, keeping a single row per CDR3 protein. The sample carries 200,000 to 300,000 distinct CDR3 sequences, roughly 13% recorded once. The CDR3 length is 14 residues. CDR1 is MDHEN and CDR2 is SYDVKM in the germline V gene. V trimming: 8 bases; J trimming: 5 bases; junction bases outside the gene matches: 8. The table lists this clonotype with a few counts. This sequence originates from a human donor in good health (CMV status not recorded). Some clones in this sample may be carry-over from other donors' samples. This chain links TRBV28 with TRBJ2-1, with 8 nucleotides matching TRBD2. Sequences were obtained from PBMCs. CDR3 coding DNA: TGTGCCAGCTGCCCGGGAGGGGTCCACAATGAGCAGTTCTTC. Translation: CASCPGGVHNEQFF.